The 3 T cell receptor beta chains reported below all come from one sample, sequenced in a study of blood T cell repertoires in COVID-19. Some clones are missing from TCRdb's copy, which holds only in-frame ones; the method was immunoSEQ multiplex PCR. Of 300,000 to 400,000 clones in the sample, under 95% are singletons; the top ten hold roughly 2.5%. Sequencing was performed on PBMCs or T cells enriched from blood (not recorded which). These receptors were collected from a man aged 60-69 years who had recovered from COVID-19.

This clone was found a few times. This rearrangement joins TRBV20-1 to TRBJ1-2, with 9 bases lining up with TRBD1. This CDR3 spans 14 amino acids. From germline, CDR1 is DFQATT and CDR2 SNEGSKA (reference sequence). Trimming took 3 bases from V and 3 from J; bases not matched to a gene: 5. The CDR3 here is CSASGDRVDYGYTF. CDR3 sequence (DNA): TGCAGTGCTAGTGGGGACAGGGTGGACTATGGCTACACCTTC.

This clone occurred once. This chain links TRBV5-1 with TRBJ2-5; D is perhaps TRBD1 (5 bases). V was clipped by 4 bases and J by 3 bases, with 13 bases between them. CDR1 SGHRS and CDR2 YFSETQ come from the germline V gene. This CDR3 contains 14 residues. CDR3 in DNA: TGCGCCAGCAGCCCTGGGGCCAGTAAAGAGACCCAGTACTTC. Translation: CASSPGASKETQYF. Looking up the rest from reference TRBV5-1 and TRBJ2-5 gives the full variable domain: KAGVTQTPRYLIKTRGQQVTLSCSPISGHRSVSWYQQTPGQGLQFLFEYFSETQRNKGNFPGRFSGRQFSNSRSEMNVSTLELGDSALYLCASSPGASKETQYFGPGTRLLVL.

The CDR3 sequence is CASSQEPGLAGVEQFF. The CDR3, as DNA: TGTGCCAGCAGCCAAGAACCGGGACTAGCGGGAGTCGAGCAGTTCTTC. This chain links TRBV4-2 with TRBJ2-1; 14 nucleotides agree with TRBD2. With 0 bases clipped from V and 10 bases from J, the junction kept 5 bases outside the gene matches. Looked up from germline, CDR1 is LGHNA and CDR2 is YNFKEQ. There are 16 residues in the CDR3.